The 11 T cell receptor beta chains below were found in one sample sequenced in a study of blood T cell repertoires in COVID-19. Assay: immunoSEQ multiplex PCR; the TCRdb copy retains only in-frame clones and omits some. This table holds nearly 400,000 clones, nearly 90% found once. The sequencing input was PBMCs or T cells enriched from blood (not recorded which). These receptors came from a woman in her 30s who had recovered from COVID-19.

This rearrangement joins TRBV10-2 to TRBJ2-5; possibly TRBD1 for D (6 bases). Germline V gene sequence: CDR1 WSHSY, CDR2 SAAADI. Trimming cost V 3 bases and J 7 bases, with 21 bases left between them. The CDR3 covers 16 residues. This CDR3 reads CASSDNSRGDVGTQYF. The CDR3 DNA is TGCGCCAGCAGTGATAACAGCAGGGGCGACGTGGGGACCCAGTACTTC.

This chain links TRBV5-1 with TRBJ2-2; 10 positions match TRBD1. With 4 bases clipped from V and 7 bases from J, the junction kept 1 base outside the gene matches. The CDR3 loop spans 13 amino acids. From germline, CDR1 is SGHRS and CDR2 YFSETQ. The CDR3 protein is CASSRDRGGELFF. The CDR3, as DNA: TGCGCCAGCAGCAGGGACAGGGGCGGGGAGCTGTTTTTT.

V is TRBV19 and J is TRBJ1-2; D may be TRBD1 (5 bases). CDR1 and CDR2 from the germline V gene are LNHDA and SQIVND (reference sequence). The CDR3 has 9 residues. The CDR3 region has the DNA TGTGCAGGGGCGAATGGCTACACCTTC. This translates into CAGANGYTF.

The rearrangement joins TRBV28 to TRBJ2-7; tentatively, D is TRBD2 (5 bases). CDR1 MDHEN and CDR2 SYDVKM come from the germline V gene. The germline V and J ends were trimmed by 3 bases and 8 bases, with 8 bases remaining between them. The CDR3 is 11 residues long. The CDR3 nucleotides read TGTGCCAGCAGTTTGAGGGAGCAGCAGTACTTC. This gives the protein CASSLREQQYF.

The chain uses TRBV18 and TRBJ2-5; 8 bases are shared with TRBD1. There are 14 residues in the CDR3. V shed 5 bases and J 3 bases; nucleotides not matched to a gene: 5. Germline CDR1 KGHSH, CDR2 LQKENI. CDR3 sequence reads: CASSSGTGEETQYF. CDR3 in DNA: TGTGCCAGCTCATCTGGGACAGGCGAAGAGACCCAGTACTTC.

CDR3 loop: CASSHLLAGGTYEQYF. The CDR3 region has the DNA TGTGCCAGCAGTCACCTACTAGCGGGAGGTACCTACGAGCAGTACTTC. The chain is built from TRBV27 and TRBJ2-7, with 12 bases identical to TRBD2. The CDR3 is made up of 16 amino acids. Germline loops: CDR1 MNHEY, CDR2 SMNVEV (reference sequence). V lost 5 bases to trimming and J lost 2 bases; unmatched junction nucleotides: 7.

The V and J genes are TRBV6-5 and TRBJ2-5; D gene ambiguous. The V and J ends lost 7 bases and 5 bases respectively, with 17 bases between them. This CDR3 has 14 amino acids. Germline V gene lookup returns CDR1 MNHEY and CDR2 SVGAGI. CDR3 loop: CASTSLSFGETQYF. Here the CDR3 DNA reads TGTGCCAGCACTTCCCTCAGCTTCGGGGAGACCCAGTACTTC.

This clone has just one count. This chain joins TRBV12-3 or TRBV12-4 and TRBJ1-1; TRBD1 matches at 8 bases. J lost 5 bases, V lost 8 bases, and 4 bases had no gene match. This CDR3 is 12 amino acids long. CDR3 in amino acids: CASQGARTEAFF. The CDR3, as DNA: TGTGCCAGCCAGGGGGCGCGGACTGAAGCTTTCTTT.

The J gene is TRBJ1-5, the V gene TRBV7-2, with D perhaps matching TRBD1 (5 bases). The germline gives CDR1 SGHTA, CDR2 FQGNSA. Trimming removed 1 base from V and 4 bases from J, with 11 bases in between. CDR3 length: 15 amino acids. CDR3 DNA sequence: TGTGCCAGCAGCTTAGGGGGGGGATGGAATCAGCCCCAGCATTTT. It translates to CASSLGGGWNQPQHF.

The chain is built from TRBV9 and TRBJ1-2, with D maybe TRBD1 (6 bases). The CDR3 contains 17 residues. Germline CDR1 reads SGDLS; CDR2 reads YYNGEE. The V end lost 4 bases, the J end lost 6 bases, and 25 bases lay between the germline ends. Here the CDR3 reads CASSLTPSGARGNGYTF. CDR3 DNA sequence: TGTGCCAGCAGCCTAACTCCGTCAGGGGCGAGAGGTAATGGCTACACCTTC.

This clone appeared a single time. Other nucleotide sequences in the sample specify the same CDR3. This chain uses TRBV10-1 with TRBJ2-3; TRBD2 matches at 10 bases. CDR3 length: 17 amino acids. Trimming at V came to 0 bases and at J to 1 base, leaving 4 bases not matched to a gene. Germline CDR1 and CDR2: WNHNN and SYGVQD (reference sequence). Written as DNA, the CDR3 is TGCGCCAGCAGTGAGTCTCGGCTAGCGGGAGGCACAGATACGCAGTATTTT. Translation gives CASSESRLAGGTDTQYF.